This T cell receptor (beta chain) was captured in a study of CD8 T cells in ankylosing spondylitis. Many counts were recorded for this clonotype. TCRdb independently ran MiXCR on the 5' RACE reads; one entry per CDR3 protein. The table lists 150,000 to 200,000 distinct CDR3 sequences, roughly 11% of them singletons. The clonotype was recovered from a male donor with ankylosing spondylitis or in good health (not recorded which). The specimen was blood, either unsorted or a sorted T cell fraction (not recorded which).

For the CDR3, the DNA is TGCAGTGCTAGAGTGGCCCAAGAGACCCAGTACTTC. This codes for CSARVAQETQYF. V usage is TRBV20-1 and J usage is TRBJ2-5; D is unclear. CDR1 and CDR2 from the germline V gene are DFQATT and SNEGSKA (reference sequence). V shed 1 base and J shed 1 base, with 4 bases lying between them. The CDR3 runs to 12 residues.